This T cell receptor (beta chain) appears in the sequencing data of a study of T cells expressing NK-cell markers. At the level of the study: The TCR beta repertoires originated in sorted CD3+CD56+NKG2C+, CD3+CD56+NKG2C- and CD3+CD56-NKG2C+ T cells. Findings of the study overall: As a fraction of CD8+ T cells, dominant NKG2C+ clonotypes reached about 1.0-7.0% in roughly 6 donors. Uncertainty persisted over the HCMV specificity of expanded NKG2C+ T cell clones. A few donors' CD3+CD56-NKG2C+ cells were dominated by the same clonotypes.

As concerns this clonotype: Its matching antigen is unknown.

The CDR3 is 18 residues long. The germline V gene has CDR1 KGHDR and CDR2 SFDVKD. TCRdb reprocessed the 5' RACE reads; each CDR3 protein has one entry and no DNA is given. Its clone listing holds 200,000 to 300,000 distinct CDR3 sequences. The sequence came from a man younger than 35 in good health. V gene TRBV24-1 combines with J gene TRBJ2-3; TCRdb outputs TRBD2, but without DNA this stays unchecked. The material sequenced was blood T cells: a sorted CD56 or NKG2C T cell subset, CD4+ or CD8+ T cells, or bulk PBMC T cells (not recorded which). CDR3: CATSDPAGGLASTDTQYF.